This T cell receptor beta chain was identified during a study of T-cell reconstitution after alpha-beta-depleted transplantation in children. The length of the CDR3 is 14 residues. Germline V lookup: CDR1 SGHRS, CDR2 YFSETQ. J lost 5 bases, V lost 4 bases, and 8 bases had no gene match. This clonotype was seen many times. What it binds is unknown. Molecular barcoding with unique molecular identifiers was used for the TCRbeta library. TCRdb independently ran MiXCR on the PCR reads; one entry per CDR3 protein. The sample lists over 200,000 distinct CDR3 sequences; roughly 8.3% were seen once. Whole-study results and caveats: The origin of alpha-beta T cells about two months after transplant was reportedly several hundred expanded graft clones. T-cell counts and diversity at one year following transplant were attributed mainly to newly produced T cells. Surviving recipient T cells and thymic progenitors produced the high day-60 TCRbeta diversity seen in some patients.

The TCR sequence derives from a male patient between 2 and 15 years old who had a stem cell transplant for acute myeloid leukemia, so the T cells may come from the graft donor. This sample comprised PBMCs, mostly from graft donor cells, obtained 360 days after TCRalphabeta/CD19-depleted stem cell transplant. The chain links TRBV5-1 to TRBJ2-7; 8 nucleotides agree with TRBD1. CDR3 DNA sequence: TGCGCCAGCAGCCCCGACAGGGGCGGGCACGAGCAGTACGTC. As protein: CASSPDRGGHEQYV.